The text below deals with one T cell receptor (beta chain). The record originates from a study of blood T cell repertoires in COVID-19. Study-wide context: Both acute and convalescent COVID-19 samples were obtained from the United States, Italy and Spain. PBMCs, B-cell-depleted T cells, or T cells were the source of the cDNA or gDNA that made up the material.

In the authors' workflow: Amplification from reference gene primers served as the basis for estimated nucleated cell counts. Some clones are missing from TCRdb's copy, which holds only in-frame ones; the method was immunoSEQ multiplex PCR. V and J calls and clone size are given by that table; D and trimming were obtained from the DNA. The sample gives about 68,000 clones, around nine tenths of which show up once; 6.9% is in the top ten. This receptor was identified in a human donor in a cohort sampled during active COVID-19. Sequencing input: peripheral blood.

The CDR3 region has the DNA TGTGCCAGCAGCCCTGGGACAGGGGGCTTTAACTATGGCTACACCTTC. Residues: CASSPGTGGFNYGYTF. The chain recombines TRBV7-6 with TRBJ1-2, with 12 bases aligning to TRBD1. V shed 5 bases and J 1 base; nucleotides not matched to a gene: 5. CDR1 is SGHVS, CDR2 FNYEAQ, per germline. The CDR3 contains 16 residues.